These 22 T cell receptor beta chains came from one sample sequenced in a study of blood T cells in healthy people across ages. Primed by a sample-barcoded 5' primer and a J-beta primer mix, a second PCR proceeded for 7 to 11 cycles. TCRdb independently ran MiXCR on the 5' RACE reads; one entry per CDR3 protein. The sample lists about 1.7 million distinct CDR3 sequences; 28% were seen once. Sequenced sample: blood. These receptors came from a woman in her 30s in good health.

The chain carries TRBV5-1 and TRBJ2-5; 7 positions agree with TRBD2. The CDR3 is 15 amino acids. The germline gives CDR1 SGHRS, CDR2 YFSETQ. After removal of 0 bases from V and 4 bases from J, the junction contained 6 bases not matched to a gene. CDR3: CASSLGLLAVETQYF. For the CDR3, the DNA is TGCGCCAGCAGCTTGGGTTTGCTAGCGGTAGAGACCCAGTACTTC.

This clonotype has at least ten counts. V gene TRBV7-6 combines with J gene TRBJ2-7, with D hard to call. In germline, CDR1 is SGHVS, CDR2 FNYEAQ. The CDR3 has 13 residues. V lost 4 bases, J lost 6 bases, and 13 bases lay in between. CDR3 sequence (DNA): TGTGCCAGCAGCTATAAGACGGCTTCCGAGCAGTACTTC. This translates into CASSYKTASEQYF.

This clonotype was observed a few times. The genes are TRBV11-2 and TRBJ2-7; 10 positions agree with TRBD2. The CDR3 runs to 15 residues. The ends lost 1 base at V and 4 bases at J; junction bases unmatched: 4. Germline assignment: CDR1 SGHAT and CDR2 FQNNGV. CDR3 residues: CASSLVLAGRYEQYF. The CDR3 DNA reads as TGTGCCAGCAGCTTAGTACTAGCGGGGAGATACGAGCAGTACTTC.

This clonotype was detected ten times or more. The CDR3 sequence: CAISESTSGRETQYF. CDR3 bases: TGTGCCATCAGTGAGTCGACTAGCGGGAGGGAGACCCAGTACTTC. The genes are TRBV10-3 and TRBJ2-5; 13 bases agree with TRBD2. Germline loops: CDR1 ENHRY, CDR2 SYGVKD. V gave up 0 bases and J gave up 5 bases; unmatched junction bases: 0. CDR3 length: 15 residues.

The chain carries TRBV5-1 and TRBJ2-3; 7 bases fit TRBD2. This CDR3 contains 14 residues. V lost 4 bases, J lost 2 bases, and 4 bases stayed unmatched. Germline V CDR1 and CDR2: SGHRS, YFSETQ. The CDR3 here is CASSKAGHTDTQYF. The CDR3 DNA reads TGCGCCAGCAGCAAAGCGGGGCACACAGATACGCAGTATTTT.

The chain uses TRBV4-1 and TRBJ2-1; D gene ambiguous. V was clipped by 1 base and J by 7 bases, with 17 bases between them. Germline loops: CDR1 MGHRA, CDR2 YSYEKL. This CDR3 contains 16 residues. The CDR3 DNA reads TGCGCCAGCAGCCAAGTCACCACTCGAGGCATAAATGAGCAGTTCTTC. Amino acids: CASSQVTTRGINEQFF.

The chain joins TRBV29-1 to TRBJ2-3; no clear D. CDR3 length: 13 residues. Trimming took 6 bases from V and 7 from J, leaving 17 bases between them. The V gene's germline CDR1 is SQVTM and CDR2 ANQGSEA. The CDR3 DNA reads as TGCAGCGTCTACACCGAAAGGTCCTATACGCAGTATTTT. Translation gives CSVYTERSYTQYF.

This rearrangement joins TRBV12-3 or TRBV12-4 to TRBJ2-2; D is unresolved. The CDR3 consists of 13 residues. Trimming left V 4 bases short and J 7 bases short, with 10 bases between. The chain's CDR3 is CASSYSSGGELFF. The CDR3 region has the DNA TGTGCCAGCAGTTACTCCTCGGGCGGGGAGCTGTTTTTT.

This chain uses TRBV7-2 with TRBJ2-5; D is perhaps TRBD2 (6 bases). The germline V and J ends were trimmed by 2 bases and 7 bases, with 14 bases remaining between them. This CDR3 contains 14 residues. CDR1 and CDR2 from the germline V gene are SGHTA and FQGNSA. CDR3 residues: CASSLTAGRGTQYF. The CDR3 DNA sequence: TGTGCCAGCAGCTTAACAGCTGGGCGGGGGACCCAGTACTTC.

This clonotype occurred a few times. The gene calls are TRBV20-1 and TRBJ1-2, with a possible D match to TRBD1 (5 bases). V was cut by 4 bases and J by 1 base, with 16 bases left in between. Germline loops: CDR1 DFQATT, CDR2 SNEGSKA (reference sequence). This CDR3 has 15 residues. CDR3 sequence reads: CSAINPGRINYGYTF. The CDR3 bases are TGCAGTGCTATTAATCCAGGGAGGATTAACTATGGCTACACCTTC.

To note about this clonotype: The junction departs from germline at one end; a sequencing error may be responsible. The chain carries TRBV11-2 and TRBJ2-5; the D gene is possibly TRBD2 (5 bases). TRBJ2-7 matches the DNA end more closely, so the J call is doubtful. This CDR3 region has 15 residues. Germline CDR1 is SGHAT and CDR2 is FQNNGV. CDR3 protein: CAGSRGPSSTYEQYF. For the CDR3, the DNA is TGTGCCGGCAGCCGCGGGCCGTCCTCCACCTACGAGCAGTACTTC.

V usage is TRBV9 and J usage is TRBJ2-2; D gene unclear. This CDR3 is 17 amino acids long. CDR1 is SGDLS, CDR2 YYNGEE, per germline. Trimming cost V 0 bases and J 4 bases, with 16 bases left between them. CDR3 in DNA: TGTGCCAGCAGCGTAGCTTCGGGCCGCCGTGGCACCGGGGAGCTGTTTTTT. It encodes CASSVASGRRGTGELFF. Complete variable domain (other parts from reference TRBV9 and TRBJ2-2): DSGVTQTPKHLITATGQRVTLRCSPRSGDLSVYWYQQSLDQGLQFLIQYYNGEERAKGNILERFSAQQFPDLHSELNLSSLELGDSALYFCASSVASGRRGTGELFFGEGSRLTVL.

The chain employs TRBV5-1 and TRBJ1-2, with D perhaps TRBD1 (5 bases). Per germline, CDR1 SGHRS and CDR2 YFSETQ. The V and J ends lost 4 bases and 6 bases respectively, with 19 bases between them. This CDR3 is built from 15 residues. CDR3 nucleotide sequence: TGCGCCAGCAGCCCCCCTGCGGCGGCGGGGGATGGCTACACCTTC. Amino acid sequence: CASSPPAAAGDGYTF.

The V call is TRBV5-1, the J call TRBJ2-1; possibly TRBD1 or TRBD2 for D (5 bases each). The last part of the DNA fits TRBJ2-7 better; the J call may be wrong. Germline V gives CDR1 SGHRS, CDR2 YFSETQ. The length of the CDR3 is 14 residues. CDR3 nucleotides: TGCGCCAGCAGCCCGGATGGGGGTCTCTACGAGCAGTACTTC. As protein: CASSPDGGLYEQYF.

In its sample, this clonotype was seen many times. The chain combines TRBV29-1 with TRBJ2-1, with D tentatively TRBD1 (6 bases). Germline V CDR1 and CDR2: SQVTM, ANQGSEA. The CDR3 contains 20 residues. V lost 6 bases to trimming and J lost 1 base, with 31 bases between them. The chain's CDR3 is CSVVLLQGTSFPSSYNEQFF. The CDR3 nucleotides read TGCAGCGTCGTCCTCCTACAGGGTACCTCGTTCCCCAGTTCCTACAATGAGCAGTTCTTC.

This clonotype was detected only a few times. This may arise from a read error, as a much more abundant clone is one base away. This chain links TRBV28 with TRBJ1-6; TRBD1 matches at 7 bases. V gave up 6 bases and J gave up 9 bases; unmatched junction bases: 8. The CDR3 is 14 amino acids. From germline, CDR1 is MDHEN and CDR2 SYDVKM. CDR3 DNA sequence: TGTGCCAGCAGGTGGCACAGGGGAGGTTCACCCCTCCACTTT. It specifies CASRWHRGGSPLHF.

This clonotype showed up just once. The rearrangement uses TRBV7-2 and TRBJ1-2, with D unresolved. This CDR3 region has 14 residues. Germline lookup yields CDR1 SGHTA and CDR2 FQGNSA. Trimming left V 1 base short and J 3 bases short, with 9 bases between. Here the CDR3 DNA reads TGTGCCAGCAGCTTAGGACGGTTGTACTATGGCTACACCTTC. Amino acid sequence: CASSLGRLYYGYTF.

This sequence joins TRBV24-1 and TRBJ1-2; 8 positions agree with TRBD1. The CDR3 has 14 amino acids. Germline V gene data show CDR1 as KGHDR and CDR2 as SFDVKD. The CDR3 here is CVTGGRESNYGYTF. In nucleotides, the CDR3 is TGTGTCACAGGGGGACGGGAAAGTAACTATGGCTACACCTTC.

The J gene is TRBJ2-3, the V gene TRBV5-1, with D unclear. Per the germline V gene, CDR1 is SGHRS and CDR2 is YFSETQ. The CDR3 runs to 14 residues. Deletions cut 5 bases from V and 0 bases from J, with 10 bases between. This CDR3 is CASRTTSSTDTQYF. The CDR3 DNA reads as TGCGCCAGCAGAACTACTTCTAGCACAGATACGCAGTATTTT.

This chain uses TRBV20-1 with TRBJ2-1; D is possibly TRBD1 (6 bases). Trimming removed 8 bases at V and 4 bases at J, with 12 bases between. The CDR3 covers 12 residues. Germline CDR1 and CDR2: DFQATT and SNEGSKA (reference sequence). The CDR3 spells CSKQGHYNEQFF. In DNA, the CDR3 is TGCAGTAAACAGGGACATTACAATGAGCAGTTCTTC.

This clonotype was counted at least ten times. The CDR3, as DNA: TGCAGTGCGAGGCCTAGCGGGAGCTCCTACGAGCAGTACTTC. Residues: CSARPSGSSYEQYF. The chain couples TRBV20-1 to TRBJ2-7; 10 bases fit TRBD2. CDR1 is DFQATT and CDR2 is SNEGSKA in the germline V gene (reference sequence). Trimming cost V 6 bases and J 0 bases; bases outside gene matches: 5. This CDR3 has 14 amino acids.

The chain links TRBV7-2 to TRBJ2-2, with 16 bases that match TRBD2. Germline values: CDR1 SGHTA, CDR2 FQGNSA. The V and J ends lost 5 bases and 6 bases, in that order; junction bases with no gene match: 6. The CDR3 extends over 17 amino acids. As DNA, the CDR3 is TGTGCCAGCAGCCCGATAGGGACTAGCGGGGGGGCCGGGGAGCTGTTTTTT. It is translated as CASSPIGTSGGAGELFF.